The clone carrying this T cell receptor (beta chain) appeared a single time. What it binds is not known. With 4 bases clipped from V and 5 bases from J, the junction kept 7 bases outside the gene matches. CDR1 LGHNA and CDR2 YNFKEQ come from the germline V gene. The CDR3 runs 16 residues. Both 60 Vbeta primers and 13 Jbeta primers went into the PCR. This table comes from immunoSEQ multiplex PCR, and its TCRdb copy is limited to in-frame clones, with some not included. This table has about 140,000 clones, just under 85% appearing once. This entry comes from a study of cytomegalovirus exposure and HLA in healthy donors. Study overall: Of the donors genotyped, approximately 400 in all, 65% to 90% fell in the Caucasian-associated ancestry cluster.

Regarding the study as a whole: It emerged from a later analysis that several of the most significant clusters appeared to be linked to common viral pathogens. There were a few CMV-associated chains whose specificity for CMV antigens was confirmed in vitro.

The sequence was collected from a woman aged 55-70 years in good health and CMV-seropositive. The specimen was PBMCs. This chain links TRBV4-2 with TRBJ2-1, with 11 bases lining up with TRBD2. CDR3 amino acids: CASSRSGLAENNEQFF. CDR3 nucleotide sequence: TGTGCCAGCAGCCGGTCGGGACTAGCGGAGAACAATGAGCAGTTCTTC.